A selection of T cell receptor beta chains follows, all from one sample in a study of CD8 T cells in ankylosing spondylitis. TCRdb passed the 5' RACE reads through MiXCR, listing each CDR3 protein once. The table has roughly 100,000 distinct CDR3 sequences, 20% to 30% seen once. Sequenced input: synovial fluid, either unsorted or a sorted T cell fraction (not recorded which). The receptor set was obtained from a male donor with ankylosing spondylitis. Each CDR3 is given with its conserved first and last residue. The order of the fields is V gene, D gene, clone size, CDR3 length, J gene, CDR3 protein, CDR3 DNA. D genes are given only for firm matches. The listing skips clone size in some rows; elsewhere it reads once, few, many or a size class.

V: TRBV20-1; D: .; size: .; length: 15; J: TRBJ2-5; CDR3: CSARGPAENGETQYF; DNA: TGCAGTGCTAGAGGCCCAGCTGAGAACGGGGAGACCCAGTACTTC
V: TRBV7-2; D: .; size: .; length: 15; J: TRBJ2-2; CDR3: CASSSTTVNTGELFF; DNA: TGTGCCAGCAGCTCGACCACCGTTAACACCGGGGAGCTGTTTTTT
V: TRBV27; D: .; size: many; length: 13; J: TRBJ1-4; CDR3: CASSSGVVGKLFF; DNA: TGTGCCAGCAGTTCAGGGGTGGTGGGAAAACTGTTTTTT
V: TRBV24-1; D: .; size: .; length: 15; J: TRBJ2-1; CDR3: CATSAGSPRYNEQFF; DNA: TGTGCCACCAGTGCAGGGTCCCCTAGATACAATGAGCAGTTCTTC
V: TRBV5-1; D: TRBD2; size: .; length: 20; J: TRBJ2-1; CDR3: CASSRLGTSGTHSSYNEQFF; DNA: TGCGCCAGCAGCAGACTCGGGACTAGCGGGACGCATAGCTCCTACAATGAGCAGTTCTTC
V: TRBV20-1; D: TRBD2; size: .; length: 17; J: TRBJ2-1; CDR3: CSATPIETSGGYNEQFF; DNA: TGCAGTGCCACACCCATAGAAACTAGCGGGGGTTACAATGAGCAGTTCTTC
V: TRBV7-9; D: TRBD2; size: .; length: 15; J: TRBJ2-7; CDR3: CASSRGTSAVYEQYF; DNA: TGTGCCAGCAGCCGAGGGACTAGCGCGGTCTACGAGCAGTACTTC
V: TRBV3-1; D: TRBD1; size: .; length: 16; J: TRBJ1-1; CDR3: CASSPRDRGGWTEAFF; DNA: TGTGCCAGCAGCCCCCGGGACAGGGGAGGATGGACTGAAGCTTTCTTT
V: TRBV10-3; D: .; size: .; length: 14; J: TRBJ2-7; CDR3: CAISVKQASYEQYF; DNA: TGTGCCATCAGTGTAAAACAGGCTTCCTACGAGCAGTACTTC
V: TRBV20-1; D: .; size: few; length: 11; J: TRBJ2-5; CDR3: CSARPQETQYF; DNA: TGCAGTGCTAGACCCCAGGAGACCCAGTACTTC
V: TRBV6-1; D: .; size: few; length: 15; J: TRBJ1-3; CDR3: CASSPDRFTGNTIYF; DNA: TGTGCCAGCAGCCCTGACAGGTTCACTGGAAACACCATATATTTT
V: TRBV10-2; D: TRBD2; size: few; length: 15; J: TRBJ2-5; CDR3: CASSDPAGGQETQYF; DNA: TGCGCCAGCAGTGACCCAGCGGGAGGCCAAGAGACCCAGTACTTC
V: TRBV7-2; D: .; size: .; length: 13; J: TRBJ2-1; CDR3: CASSADRNNEQFF; DNA: TGTGCCAGCAGCGCCGACAGAAACAATGAGCAGTTCTTC
V: TRBV2; D: TRBD2; size: few; length: 15; J: TRBJ2-3; CDR3: CASNWLAGVTDTQYF; DNA: TGTGCCAGCAATTGGCTAGCGGGAGTCACAGATACGCAGTATTTT
V: TRBV3-1; D: .; size: .; length: 13; J: TRBJ1-4; CDR3: CASSQALNEKLFF; DNA: TGTGCCAGCAGCCAAGCCCTTAATGAAAAACTGTTTTTT
V: TRBV24-1; D: TRBD1; size: .; length: 16; J: TRBJ2-1; CDR3: CATSDGGQGAYNEQFF; DNA: TGTGCCACCAGTGATGGAGGACAGGGGGCGTACAATGAGCAGTTCTTC
V: TRBV6-5; D: .; size: .; length: 15; J: TRBJ1-5; CDR3: CASSSPGGINQPQHF; DNA: TGTGCCAGCAGTTCCCCCGGAGGGATCAATCAGCCCCAGCATTTT
V: TRBV7-6; D: TRBD2; size: .; length: 16; J: TRBJ2-1; CDR3: CASSSIGLAGVLEQFF; DNA: TGTGCCAGCAGCTCGATAGGGCTAGCGGGAGTGCTCGAGCAGTTCTTC
V: TRBV10-2; D: TRBD1; size: few; length: 16; J: TRBJ1-4; CDR3: CASRRGQGASNEKLFF; DNA: TGCGCCAGCAGGAGGGGACAGGGGGCTTCTAATGAAAAACTGTTTTTT
V: TRBV5-1; D: TRBD1; size: many; length: 15; J: TRBJ1-6; CDR3: CASSYGQGRNSPLHF; DNA: TGCGCCAGCAGCTACGGACAGGGTCGGAATTCACCCCTCCACTTT
V: TRBV6-1; D: .; size: .; length: 13; J: TRBJ1-1; CDR3: CASRQGLNTEAFF; DNA: TGTGCCAGCAGACAGGGCCTGAACACTGAAGCTTTCTTT
V: TRBV5-1; D: .; size: few; length: 14; J: TRBJ2-5; CDR3: CASSLGETRETQYF; DNA: TGCGCCAGCAGCTTGGGAGAGACAAGAGAGACCCAGTACTTC
V: TRBV12-3/TRBV12-4; D: .; size: .; length: 14; J: TRBJ2-7; CDR3: CASSLYDSPYEQYF; DNA: TGTGCCAGCAGTCTCTATGACAGCCCCTACGAGCAGTACTTC
V: TRBV7-9; D: .; size: .; length: 17; J: TRBJ1-2; CDR3: CASSPRGADDRAGGYTF; DNA: TGTGCCAGCAGCCCAAGAGGGGCAGACGATCGCGCGGGTGGCTACACCTTC
V: TRBV27; D: TRBD1; size: .; length: 15; J: TRBJ1-1; CDR3: CASSPWDSTNTEAFF; DNA: TGTGCCAGCAGTCCATGGGACAGTACCAACACTGAAGCTTTCTTT
V: TRBV27; D: TRBD1; size: few; length: 13; J: TRBJ1-2; CDR3: CASKTGGAHGYTF; DNA: TGTGCCAGCAAGACAGGGGGCGCCCATGGCTACACCTTC
V: TRBV12-3/TRBV12-4; D: .; size: few; length: 16; J: TRBJ2-2; CDR3: CASSFHTGLGPGELFF; DNA: TGTGCCAGCAGTTTCCATACAGGGTTAGGACCCGGGGAGCTGTTTTTT
V: TRBV7-9; D: TRBD2; size: many; length: 15; J: TRBJ2-3; CDR3: CASSSLADLTDTQYF; DNA: TGTGCCAGCAGTTCACTAGCGGACCTCACAGATACGCAGTATTTT
V: TRBV19; D: .; size: .; length: 15; J: TRBJ2-2; CDR3: CASSKDGGNTGELFF; DNA: TGTGCCAGTAGTAAGGACGGAGGGAACACCGGGGAGCTGTTTTTT
V: TRBV4-1; D: TRBD2; size: .; length: 17; J: TRBJ2-3; CDR3: CASSQEVGTSPADTQYF; DNA: TGCGCCAGCAGCCAAGAGGTCGGGACTAGCCCAGCGGATACGCAGTATTTT
V: TRBV18; D: .; size: .; length: 14; J: TRBJ1-5; CDR3: CASSPGGGNQPKHF; DNA: TGTGCCAGCTCACCGGGGGGAGGCAATCAGCCCAAGCATTTT
V: TRBV24-1; D: .; size: .; length: 14; J: TRBJ2-1; CDR3: CATRGSREYNEQFF; DNA: TGTGCCACCAGAGGCTCGCGGGAATACAATGAGCAGTTCTTC
V: TRBV20-1; D: .; size: few; length: 13; J: TRBJ1-3; CDR3: CSAEKNRGNTIYF; DNA: TGCAGTGCTGAGAAGAATAGAGGAAACACCATATATTTT
V: TRBV18; D: .; size: many; length: 13; J: TRBJ1-1; CDR3: CASSPRMNTEAFF; DNA: TGTGCCAGCTCACCCAGAATGAACACTGAAGCTTTCTTT
V: TRBV24-1; D: .; size: many; length: 15; J: TRBJ2-2; CDR3: CATSDLSGDTGELFF; DNA: TGTGCCACCAGTGATTTGTCGGGAGACACCGGGGAGCTGTTTTTT
V: TRBV29-1; D: .; size: many; length: 13; J: TRBJ1-2; CDR3: CSVSEDGYYGYTF; DNA: TGCAGCGTCTCCGAGGACGGCTACTATGGCTACACCTTC
V: TRBV29-1; D: .; size: .; length: 13; J: TRBJ2-5; CDR3: CSVELGFGETQYF; DNA: TGCAGCGTTGAATTGGGTTTTGGTGAGACCCAGTACTTC
V: TRBV5-6; D: .; size: few; length: 13; J: TRBJ1-5; CDR3: CASSLATAQPQHF; DNA: TGTGCCAGCAGCTTGGCGACAGCTCAGCCCCAGCATTTT
V: TRBV5-1; D: .; size: many; length: 14; J: TRBJ2-7; CDR3: CASSLAGGAYEQYF; DNA: TGCGCCAGCAGCTTGGCGGGCGGTGCCTACGAGCAGTACTTC
V: TRBV20-1; D: .; size: once; length: 17; J: TRBJ1-5; CDR3: CSARDSGDGLIRQPQHF; DNA: TGCAGTGCTAGAGATTCCGGGGACGGGCTAATTCGTCAGCCCCAGCATTTT
V: TRBV7-6; D: TRBD2; size: many; length: 15; J: TRBJ2-7; CDR3: CASSLSGLAGAEQYF; DNA: TGTGCCAGCAGCTTATCTGGTCTAGCGGGAGCCGAGCAGTACTTC
V: TRBV13; D: .; size: .; length: 16; J: TRBJ2-5; CDR3: CASSLVAGTAQETQYF; DNA: TGTGCCAGCAGCTTAGTAGCAGGGACGGCCCAAGAGACCCAGTACTTC
V: TRBV6-1; D: .; size: few; length: 13; J: TRBJ1-5; CDR3: CASNRRINQPQHF; DNA: TGTGCCAGCAATCGACGGATCAATCAGCCCCAGCATTTT
V: TRBV7-9; D: .; size: few; length: 12; J: TRBJ1-4; CDR3: CASSLSLEKLFF; DNA: TGTGCCAGCAGCCTGTCACTGGAAAAACTGTTTTTT
V: TRBV29-1; D: TRBD2; size: .; length: 14; J: TRBJ2-1; CDR3: CSVVKSGSNYEQFF; DNA: TGCAGCGTTGTTAAGAGCGGGAGTAATTATGAGCAGTTCTTC
V: TRBV6-2/TRBV6-3; D: .; size: .; length: 15; J: TRBJ1-5; CDR3: CASSYSVQINQPQHF; DNA: TGTGCCAGCAGTTACTCTGTGCAGATCAATCAGCCCCAGCATTTT
V: TRBV11-3; D: TRBD1; size: .; length: 15; J: TRBJ2-2; CDR3: CASSPGQGFTGELFF; DNA: TGTGCCAGCAGTCCGGGACAGGGGTTCACCGGGGAGCTGTTTTTT
V: TRBV12-3/TRBV12-4; D: TRBD2; size: many; length: 13; J: TRBJ2-2; CDR3: CASGPSGSGELFF; DNA: TGTGCCAGCGGGCCTAGCGGGTCCGGGGAGCTGTTTTTT
V: TRBV20-1; D: TRBD2; size: .; length: 14; J: TRBJ2-5; CDR3: CSAQGLGRVETQYF; DNA: TGCAGTGCCCAAGGGTTGGGGAGGGTAGAGACCCAGTACTTC
V: TRBV20-1; D: TRBD1; size: .; length: 15; J: TRBJ2-3; CDR3: CSAPGQGDFFDTQYF; DNA: TGCAGTGCCCCGGGACAGGGAGATTTTTTCGATACGCAGTATTTT
V: TRBV5-6; D: .; size: .; length: 13; J: TRBJ1-2; CDR3: CASSSRHSYGYTF; DNA: TGTGCCAGCAGCTCCCGGCACAGCTATGGCTACACCTTC
V: TRBV5-1; D: TRBD1; size: .; length: 14; J: TRBJ2-1; CDR3: CASSLRQGVNEQFF; DNA: TGCGCCAGCAGCTTGAGGCAGGGGGTCAATGAGCAGTTCTTC